These 2 T cell receptor beta chains share one sample of origin, sequenced in a study of CD8+ T cells in alopecia areata. Stated treatment: oral pan-JAK inhibitor, 5-10 mg twice daily. As the sequencing template, cDNA was produced by extracting RNA and reverse transcribing it. Libraries were prepared by immunoSEQ multiplex PCR; TCRdb keeps only in-frame clonotypes and omits some of them. The repertoire holds roughly 210,000 clones, with approximately 47% as singletons. The sample in question was CD4+ T cells sorted from blood, obtained at approximately week 36, from a patient treated with tofacitinib. All receptors come from a human donor with alopecia areata.

In its sample, this clone was seen a few times. This chain uses TRBV5-1 with TRBJ2-4; a weak D match, TRBD1 (5 bases). CDR3 length equals 12 residues. The ends were cut back, 3 bases at V and 8 bases at J, with 9 bases in the middle. Germline V gives CDR1 SGHRS, CDR2 YFSETQ. CDR3 amino acids: CASSSTGDIQYF. CDR3 DNA: TGCGCCAGCAGCTCAACAGGTGACATTCAGTACTTC.

V usage is TRBV29-1 and J usage is TRBJ2-3; TRBD1 is a possible D gene (6 bases). This CDR3 contains 14 residues. Per the germline V gene, CDR1 is SQVTM and CDR2 is ANQGSEA. The V and J ends lost 3 bases and 4 bases respectively, with 14 bases between them. The CDR3 DNA is TGCAGCGTTGAGGTTGAGGGGGTGGCAGATACGCAGTATTTT. This sequence encodes CSVEVEGVADTQYF.